Below, 23 T cell receptor beta chains from the same sample are listed, as sequenced in a study of blood T cell repertoires in COVID-19. Generated by immunoSEQ multiplex PCR, the TCRdb table keeps only in-frame clones and is missing some. The sample comprises about 160,000 clones, roughly 85% of which are singletons, and around 3.5% rests with the top ten. Sequencing was carried out using peripheral blood. These receptors were obtained from a man aged 65-85 years with acute or convalescent COVID-19.

This clone has a single count. V is TRBV6-5 and J is TRBJ1-5; 8 positions match TRBD1. The CDR3 is made up of 14 amino acids. The germline CDR1 and CDR2 sequences are MNHEY and SVGAGI. After removal of 3 bases from V and 9 bases from J, the junction contained 7 bases not matched to a gene. The CDR3 reads CASSYGTGQGPQHF. DNA for the CDR3: TGTGCCAGCAGTTATGGGACAGGTCAAGGGCCCCAGCATTTT.

This chain joins TRBV27 and TRBJ2-3; 11 positions match TRBD2. Germline assignment: CDR1 MNHEY and CDR2 SMNVEV (reference sequence). This CDR3 region has 16 residues. J was trimmed by 0 bases and V by 6 bases; bases with no gene match: 5. CDR3 nucleotides: TGTGCCAGCAGAGTACTAGCGGGAGTTAGCACAGATACGCAGTATTTT. Encoded protein: CASRVLAGVSTDTQYF.

This chain links TRBV7-2 with TRBJ2-1, with 9 bases aligning to TRBD1. The CDR3 is 17 amino acids. Germline CDR1 SGHTA, CDR2 FQGNSA. The trim removed 4 bases at V and 0 bases at J, leaving 7 bases unmatched. For the CDR3, the DNA is TGTGCCAGCAGCTCCCGGCGGGGACAGGGCTCCTACAATGAGCAGTTCTTC. The encoded protein is CASSSRRGQGSYNEQFF.

The rearrangement links TRBV27 to TRBJ2-3; 9 nucleotides match TRBD1. The germline CDR1 and CDR2 sequences are MNHEY and SMNVEV (reference sequence). The V and J ends lost 3 bases and 4 bases, in that order; junction bases with no gene match: 8. The CDR3 is 16 residues long. The CDR3 sequence: CASSFRGTGLPDTQYF. In nucleotides, the CDR3 is TGTGCCAGCAGTTTCCGCGGGACAGGGTTACCAGATACGCAGTATTTT.

This chain links TRBV2 with TRBJ1-5, with TRBD1 matching over 8 bases. Germline trimming cut 2 bases from V and 4 bases from J; bases unmatched to any gene: 4. The CDR3 runs to 15 residues. In germline, CDR1 is SNHLY, CDR2 FYNNEI. CDR3 loop: CASSEIRQGNQPQHF. In nucleotides, the CDR3 is TGTGCCAGCAGTGAAATTAGACAGGGGAATCAGCCCCAGCATTTT.

The rearrangement uses TRBV3-1 (or the pseudogene TRBV3-2) and TRBJ2-7; TRBD2 matches 14 bases. This CDR3 spans 20 amino acids. The junction had 12 bases not matched to a gene; V was cut back by 0 bases and J by 2 bases. The germline V gene has CDR1 LGHDT and CDR2 YNNKEL (reference sequence). The CDR3 reads CASSQDIRGLAGGLPYEQYF. The CDR3 bases are TGTGCCAGCAGCCAAGATATCCGAGGACTAGCGGGAGGCCTACCCTACGAGCAGTACTTC.

V gene TRBV7-2 combines with J gene TRBJ2-5, with a tentative D call TRBD1 (5 bases). V lost 0 bases to trimming and J lost 4 bases, with 6 bases between them. The CDR3 sequence is 13 residues long. The germline gives CDR1 SGHTA, CDR2 FQGNSA. The CDR3 is CASSLAGAETQYF. The CDR3 DNA reads TGTGCCAGCAGCTTAGCAGGGGCAGAGACCCAGTACTTC.

V gene TRBV5-1 combines with J gene TRBJ1-2; 12 bases align to TRBD1. Germline values: CDR1 SGHRS, CDR2 YFSETQ. Germline trimming cut 1 base from V and 8 bases from J; bases unmatched to any gene: 12. The CDR3 contains 17 residues. CDR3 sequence (DNA): TGCGCCAGCAGCTTGTGGTCTATGGGACAGGGGGCTCGCGGCTACACCTTC. Translation gives CASSLWSMGQGARGYTF.

The rearrangement uses TRBV5-1 and TRBJ1-1, with TRBD1 matching over 8 bases. This CDR3 contains 14 residues. Germline V gene data show CDR1 as SGHRS and CDR2 as YFSETQ. V dropped 4 bases and J dropped 3; count of bases not matched to a gene: 5. Here the CDR3 reads CASSVTGGDTEAFF. CDR3 bases: TGCGCCAGCAGCGTCACAGGGGGGGACACTGAAGCTTTCTTT.

This chain connects TRBV6-5 to TRBJ2-7, with TRBD2 matching over 7 bases. The V segment lost 10 bases and the J segment 0 bases; nucleotides outside the gene matches: 6. The CDR3 totals 13 residues. The V gene's germline CDR1 is MNHEY and CDR2 SVGAGI. The CDR3, as DNA: TGTGCCACCTCGAGCGGGATCTCCTACGAGCAGTACTTC. This encodes CATSSGISYEQYF.

The chain is built from TRBV2 and TRBJ1-1, with 9 bases identical to TRBD1. V was pared by 4 bases and J by 5 bases, with 8 bases of the junction left unmatched. Germline V gene sequence: CDR1 SNHLY, CDR2 FYNNEI. There are 15 residues in the CDR3. CDR3 DNA sequence: TGTGCCAGCAGTGCCCTAGGGACAGGGTCGACTGAAGCTTTCTTT. Amino acids: CASSALGTGSTEAFF.

V usage is TRBV11-2 and J usage is TRBJ2-5; D might be TRBD1 (6 bases). CDR1 and CDR2 from the germline V gene are SGHAT and FQNNGV. CDR3 length: 15 amino acids. V gave up 5 bases and J gave up 3 bases, with 16 bases separating them. Here the CDR3 DNA reads TGTGCCAGCAGCGCCGCCGGGACAACAAAAGAGACCCAGTACTTC. This codes for CASSAAGTTKETQYF.

The V call is TRBV9, the J call TRBJ2-2; tentatively, D is TRBD2 (7 bases). Germline V gene data show CDR1 as SGDLS and CDR2 as YYNGEE. The V end lost 4 bases, the J end lost 0 bases, and 19 bases lay between the germline ends. The length of the CDR3 is 18 residues. The CDR3 DNA reads as TGTGCCAGCAGCCCTACCTTAGGGGGGGCTCCGAACACCGGGGAGCTGTTTTTT. Translating it yields CASSPTLGGAPNTGELFF.

The chain employs TRBV10-3 and TRBJ2-1; 10 nucleotides align to TRBD2. The CDR3 covers 18 residues. The V gene end was trimmed by 0 bases and the J gene end by 0 bases; junction bases not matched to a gene: 5. Germline assignment: CDR1 ENHRY and CDR2 SYGVKD. This CDR3 is CAISESYPSGSSYNEQFF. The CDR3 DNA sequence: TGTGCCATCAGTGAGTCCTACCCTAGCGGGAGCTCCTACAATGAGCAGTTCTTC.

The chain employs TRBV9 and TRBJ2-7; no clear D gene. The germline V gene has CDR1 SGDLS and CDR2 YYNGEE. Deletions cut 4 bases from V and 5 bases from J, with 19 bases between. This CDR3 is 15 amino acids long. The CDR3 is CASSPSMGFPNEQYF. The CDR3 DNA is TGTGCCAGCAGCCCGAGCATGGGCTTTCCTAACGAGCAGTACTTC.

The V and J genes are TRBV19 and TRBJ1-6; TRBD1 matches at 7 bases. Germline CDR1 and CDR2: LNHDA and SQIVND (reference sequence). This CDR3 has 16 residues. J lost 5 bases, V lost 6 bases, and 10 bases had no gene match. Written as DNA, the CDR3 is TGTGCCAGTAGCAAAAATTGGGACAGAAATAATTCACCCCTCCACTTT. Translation: CASSKNWDRNNSPLHF.

J is TRBJ2-1 and V is TRBV19; TRBD1 is a possible D gene (5 bases). This CDR3 has 11 amino acids. The V and J ends lost 6 bases and 7 bases respectively, with 7 bases between them. CDR1 LNHDA and CDR2 SQIVND come from the germline V gene (reference sequence). CDR3 in DNA: TGTGCCAGTAGAAGACAGAATGAGCAGTTCTTC. The encoded protein is CASRRQNEQFF.

V gene TRBV5-1 combines with J gene TRBJ2-1; D not resolved. The V and J ends lost 1 base and 0 bases respectively, with 5 bases between them. This CDR3 region has 14 residues. Germline lookup yields CDR1 SGHRS and CDR2 YFSETQ. CDR3 amino acids: CASSLSNSYNEQFF. CDR3 coding DNA: TGCGCCAGCAGCTTGTCAAACTCCTACAATGAGCAGTTCTTC.

The genes are TRBV6-4 and TRBJ1-4; 9 bases are a match to TRBD1. Germline values: CDR1 MRHNA, CDR2 SNTAGT. V lost 6 bases and J lost 1; bases outside the gene matches: 3. The length of the CDR3 is 15 residues. Here the CDR3 DNA reads TGTGCCAGCAGCGTGGACAGGGGAACTAATGAAAAACTGTTTTTT. Residues: CASSVDRGTNEKLFF.

The genes are TRBV4-2 and TRBJ2-1; 12 positions match TRBD2. Per the germline V gene, CDR1 is LGHNA and CDR2 is YNFKEQ. This CDR3 contains 18 residues. The trim removed 0 bases at V and 7 bases at J, leaving 10 bases unmatched. The CDR3 protein is CASSQDPSGRAYGNEQFF. The CDR3 DNA sequence: TGTGCCAGCAGCCAAGATCCTAGCGGGAGGGCCTATGGAAATGAGCAGTTCTTC.

This chain links TRBV4-2 with TRBJ2-1; 7 bases align to TRBD2. The CDR3 totals 13 residues. V shed 1 base, J shed 8 bases, and the junction held 2 bases outside the gene matches. Germline CDR1 is LGHNA and CDR2 is YNFKEQ. This chain's CDR3 is CASSQAGRDEQFF. CDR3 nucleotide sequence: TGTGCCAGCAGCCAAGCAGGGAGGGATGAGCAGTTCTTC.

In its sample, this clone was seen once. The chain links TRBV7-3 to TRBJ2-5; D unclear. CDR1 and CDR2 from the germline V gene are SGHTA and FQGTGA. Trimming cost V 0 bases and J 5 bases, with 13 bases left between them. The CDR3 has 15 amino acids. CDR3 bases: TGTGCCAGCAGCTTAACTGGGCGCGCTCAGGAGACCCAGTACTTC. It codes for CASSLTGRAQETQYF.

The rearrangement joins TRBV9 to TRBJ1-1; maybe TRBD1 (5 bases). The CDR3 has 13 amino acids. The V gene lost 2 bases and the J gene lost 4 bases, with 9 bases spanning the gap. CDR1 and CDR2 from the germline V gene are SGDLS and YYNGEE. CDR3 nucleotides: TGTGCCAGCAGCGTGCAGGGTGCCACTGAAGCTTTCTTT. Encoded protein: CASSVQGATEAFF.